Listed here are 8 T cell receptor beta chains from one sample, sequenced in a study of CD8 T cells in Susac syndrome. The RNA input was roughly 0.45 to 1 ug, and it was reverse transcribed with random hexamers. TCRdb used MiXCR to reprocess the immunoSEQ multiplex PCR reads, holding one entry per CDR3 protein. The sample consists of some 120,000 distinct CDR3 sequences, about 93% of them appearing once. Sequencing was carried out using CD8+ T cells from PBMCs. The receptors originated from a human donor with Susac syndrome.

The J gene is TRBJ2-5, the V gene TRBV20-1, with 9 bases lining up with TRBD2. The CDR3 covers 16 residues. Germline V gene data show CDR1 as DFQATT and CDR2 as SNEGSKA (reference sequence). V was clipped by 5 bases and J by 5 bases; unmatched bases: 15. This CDR3 reads CSAPQMVVAGEETQYF. The CDR3 coding sequence is TGCAGTGCTCCCCAGATGGTGGTAGCGGGAGAGGAGACCCAGTACTTC.

The chain couples TRBV20-1 to TRBJ1-3; a weak D match, TRBD1 (5 bases). The CDR3 contains 17 residues. Germline V lookup: CDR1 DFQATT, CDR2 SNEGSKA (reference sequence). V was clipped by 1 base and J by 1 base, with 17 bases between them. This CDR3 reads CSARVGQGYLSGNTIYF. CDR3 in DNA: TGCAGTGCTAGAGTTGGGCAGGGATACTTGTCTGGAAACACCATATATTTT.

This chain uses TRBV21-1 with TRBJ2-7; TRBD1 was called by the table and not checked on the DNA. TRBV21-1 is shown as a pseudogene. The CDR3 totals 16 residues. The CDR3: CASSARDRALPYEQYF. The CDR3 DNA reads as TGTGCCAGCAGTGCCCGGGACAGGGCGCTTCCCTACGAGCAGTACTTC.

The rearrangement links TRBV13 to TRBJ1-1; D unclear. The germline V gene has CDR1 PRHDT and CDR2 FYEKMQ (reference sequence). This CDR3 has 12 amino acids. V lost 1 base to trimming and J lost 11 bases, with 11 bases between them. CDR3 sequence reads: CASSLDGVEAFF. The CDR3 DNA reads TGTGCCAGCAGCTTAGATGGTGTTGAGGCTTTCTTT.

V gene TRBV29-1 combines with J gene TRBJ2-5, with TRBD2 as a possible D gene (6 bases). The CDR3 is 14 residues long. V dropped 4 bases and J dropped 4 bases, with 16 bases sitting between them. CDR1 SQVTM and CDR2 ANQGSEA come from the germline V gene. CDR3 protein: CSVGSAGGGETQYF. Written as DNA, the CDR3 is TGCAGCGTTGGATCGGCCGGGGGAGGAGAGACCCAGTACTTC. The full variable domain, in which reference TRBV29-1 and TRBJ2-5 provide the parts outside the CDR3, is SAVISQKPSRDICQRGTSLTIQCQVDSQVTMMFWYRQQPGQSLTLIATANQGSEATYESGFVIDKFPISRPNLTFSTLTVSNMSPEDSSIYLCSVGSAGGGETQYFGPGTRLLVL.

The chain recombines TRBV19 with TRBJ1-5, with D perhaps TRBD1 (6 bases). Trimming shortened V by 6 bases and J by 1 base, and 16 bases separated the two germline ends. This CDR3 is 16 amino acids long. The germline gives CDR1 LNHDA, CDR2 SQIVND (reference sequence). CDR3 sequence (DNA): TGTGCCAGTAGCGAATCGGGACACAGAAGCAATCAGCCCCAGCATTTT. Its translation is CASSESGHRSNQPQHF.

V is TRBV13 and J is TRBJ2-1; a possible D gene is TRBD2 (5 bases). CDR1 and CDR2 (germline): PRHDT, FYEKMQ (reference sequence). The CDR3 length is 17 residues. With 0 bases removed from V and 1 base from J, the gap between germline ends came to 13 bases. The CDR3 nucleotides read TGTGCCAGCAGCTTAGGTGGCATGGAGCGGTCCTACAATGAGCAGTTCTTC. Protein sequence: CASSLGGMERSYNEQFF.

This chain uses TRBV3-1 with TRBJ1-1, with D possibly being TRBD1 (5 bases). V was cut by 4 bases and J by 2 bases, with 17 bases left in between. Germline V CDR1 and CDR2: LGHDT, YNNKEL (reference sequence). The CDR3 extends over 16 amino acids. CDR3 in amino acids: CASSRTYLTVNTEAFF. The CDR3, as DNA: TGTGCCAGCAGCCGAACATACTTGACAGTAAACACTGAAGCTTTCTTT.